This passage covers 20 T cell receptor beta chains from one sample sequenced in a study of CD8 T cells in Susac syndrome. An input of 0.5 to 1 ug of RNA was subjected to reverse transcription using random hexamers. TCRdb used MiXCR to reprocess the immunoSEQ multiplex PCR reads, holding one entry per CDR3 protein. The top ten hold approximately 0.072% of the sample, which has hundreds of thousands of distinct CDR3 sequences, approximately 92% seen once. Specimen: CD4+ T cells from PBMCs. The origin of the receptors is a human donor with multiple sclerosis.

The chain links TRBV24-1 to TRBJ2-3; no clear D. V was shortened by 10 bases and J by 3 bases, with 25 bases between the two germline ends. There are 17 residues in the CDR3. Looked up from germline, CDR1 is KGHDR and CDR2 is SFDVKD. The CDR3 loop reads CATSPKGVVSRTDTQYF. The CDR3 coding sequence is TGTGCCACATCCCCCAAAGGAGTGGTGTCCAGGACAGATACGCAGTATTTT.

The chain couples TRBV11-2 to TRBJ2-4, with TRBD2 as a possible D gene (5 bases). The CDR3 spans 14 residues. CDR1 is SGHAT, CDR2 FQNNGV, per germline. Deletions cut 5 bases from V and 6 bases from J, with 14 bases between. CDR3 sequence reads: CASSHSRGPNIQYF. CDR3 DNA: TGTGCCAGCAGCCACAGCCGGGGTCCAAACATTCAGTACTTC.

V is TRBV7-9 and J is TRBJ2-1; no clear D gene. The CDR3 has 14 residues. Trimming left V 1 base short and J 9 bases short, with 13 bases between. CDR1 and CDR2 from the germline V gene are SEHNR and FQNEAQ (reference sequence). The CDR3 region has the DNA TGTGCCAGCAGCTTAGACCCCCCCCCGGGTGAGCAGTTCTTC. It specifies CASSLDPPPGEQFF.

V is TRBV6-5 and J is TRBJ1-1; maybe TRBD1 (5 bases). This CDR3 region has 14 residues. CDR1 and CDR2 (germline): MNHEY, SVGAGI. The V and J ends lost 2 bases and 7 bases respectively, with 14 bases between them. The CDR3 nucleotides read TGTGCCAGCAGTTACGCTCCGGGGCGGAATGAAGCTTTCTTT. As protein: CASSYAPGRNEAFF.

This chain uses TRBV20-1 with TRBJ2-4, with D perhaps TRBD1 (6 bases). V shed 4 bases and J shed 8 bases, with 18 bases lying between them. CDR1 is DFQATT, CDR2 SNEGSKA, per germline (reference sequence). There are 14 residues in the CDR3. Here the CDR3 reads CSAIRQQGVHIQYF. The CDR3 DNA reads TGCAGTGCTATCCGCCAACAGGGAGTACACATTCAGTACTTC.

The gene calls are TRBV7-6 and TRBJ2-7, with a possible D match to TRBD2 (5 bases). The germline gives CDR1 SGHVS, CDR2 FNYEAQ. V gave up 5 bases and J gave up 5 bases, with 16 bases separating them. CDR3 length equals 14 residues. The CDR3 DNA reads TGTGCCAGCAGCCACCGCCTAAACGGGAACGAGCAGTACTTC. Translation gives CASSHRLNGNEQYF.

The rearrangement links TRBV10-3 to TRBJ2-1; 13 positions agree with TRBD2. There are 17 residues in the CDR3. V lost 8 bases, J lost 4 bases, and 11 bases stayed unmatched. Germline V lookup: CDR1 ENHRY, CDR2 SYGVKD. CDR3 region: CAIPRTALAGGYNEQFF. The CDR3 DNA reads TGTGCCATCCCGAGAACTGCACTAGCGGGAGGGTACAATGAGCAGTTCTTC.

CDR3 loop: CASSYSGGSNQPQHF. DNA of the CDR3: TGTGCCAGCAGTTACTCGGGGGGGAGCAATCAGCCCCAGCATTTT. The chain joins TRBV6-2 or TRBV6-3 to TRBJ1-5; D might be TRBD1 (5 bases). The V end lost 0 bases, the J end lost 1 base, and 7 bases lay between the germline ends. CDR3 length: 15 residues. The germline CDR1 and CDR2 sequences are MNHEY and SVGEGT.

The chain recombines TRBV20-1 with TRBJ1-4; D is possibly TRBD1 (5 bases). V was shortened by 3 bases and J by 0 bases, with 14 bases between the two germline ends. In germline, CDR1 is DFQATT, CDR2 SNEGSKA (reference sequence). This CDR3 spans 16 amino acids. The CDR3 region has the DNA TGCAGTGCTAGTAAGGCAGGGCCGTCAACTAATGAAAAACTGTTTTTT. The encoded protein is CSASKAGPSTNEKLFF.

The gene calls are TRBV12-3 or TRBV12-4 and TRBJ2-1; D is uncertain. The V and J ends lost 3 bases and 0 bases respectively, with 15 bases between them. The CDR3 runs to 17 residues. In DNA, the CDR3 is TGTGCCAGCAGTTTTTTCCTGTGGTCTAGCTCCTACAATGAGCAGTTCTTC. It encodes CASSFFLWSSSYNEQFF.

This chain links TRBV5-1 with TRBJ2-7; 8 nucleotides agree with TRBD1. V gave up 3 bases and J gave up 2 bases; unmatched junction bases: 4. Germline CDR1 and CDR2: SGHRS and YFSETQ. The CDR3 length is 14 residues. The DNA of the CDR3 is TGCGCCAGCAGCTCGGGACAGGTAACCTACGAGCAGTACTTC. This gives the protein CASSSGQVTYEQYF.

The chain combines TRBV2 with TRBJ1-2, with 12 bases identical to TRBD1. The trim removed 3 bases at V and 3 bases at J, leaving 5 bases unmatched. CDR3 length: 16 amino acids. Per germline, CDR1 SNHLY and CDR2 FYNNEI. CDR3 protein: CASSEGQGAADYGYTF. The CDR3 nucleotides are TGTGCCAGCAGTGAGGGACAGGGGGCTGCGGACTATGGCTACACCTTC.

The V gene is TRBV30, the J gene TRBJ1-6, with D unresolved. Germline V gene lookup returns CDR1 GTSNPN and CDR2 SVGIG (reference sequence). The CDR3 spans 13 residues. Between the trimmed V and J ends, which lost 7 bases and 4 bases, there was a span of 11 bases. CDR3 in amino acids: CASHKAYNSPLHF. Written as DNA, the CDR3 is TGTGCCTCCCACAAGGCGTATAATTCACCCCTCCACTTT.

V and J are TRBV24-1 and TRBJ2-5; D unresolved. Trimming shortened V by 2 bases and J by 5 bases, and 8 bases separated the two germline ends. The CDR3 consists of 13 residues. The germline V gene encodes CDR1 KGHDR and CDR2 SFDVKD. The CDR3 bases are TGTGCCACCAGTGATTCGCATGCTGAGACCCAGTACTTC. Protein sequence: CATSDSHAETQYF.

CDR3 in DNA: TGCGCCAGCAGCTCGGCCACAGGGACTACCGTGGAGACCCAGTACTTC. Translated, it gives CASSSATGTTVETQYF. The V and J genes are TRBV5-1 and TRBJ2-5; D possibly corresponds to TRBD2 (7 bases). V was clipped by 3 bases and J by 5 bases, with 20 bases between them. Germline CDR1 is SGHRS and CDR2 is YFSETQ. CDR3 length: 16 residues.

The chain joins TRBV29-1 to TRBJ2-7; 9 positions match TRBD1. CDR1 is SQVTM, CDR2 ANQGSEA, per germline. The CDR3 has 14 amino acids. Trimming cost V 7 bases and J 0 bases; bases outside gene matches: 7. The DNA for the CDR3 is TGCAGCGCCCGACAGGGGGGGGGCTCCTACGAGCAGTACTTC. Protein product: CSARQGGGSYEQYF.

The chain links TRBV3-1 to TRBJ2-3; a weak D match, TRBD1 (8 bases). Germline lookup yields CDR1 LGHDT and CDR2 YNNKEL (reference sequence). Trimming pared 1 base from V and 4 bases from J, leaving 15 bases between. The CDR3 spans 16 residues. CDR3 amino acids: CASSQGQGRAADTQYF. The CDR3 coding sequence is TGTGCCAGCAGCCAAGGACAGGGGAGGGCCGCAGATACGCAGTATTTT.

This chain links TRBV14 with TRBJ1-4; no clear D gene. This CDR3 region has 17 residues. V dropped 0 bases and J dropped 7 bases, with 18 bases sitting between them. In germline, CDR1 is SGHDN, CDR2 FVKESK. This CDR3 is CASSQDPLGHLLEKLFF. CDR3 nucleotides: TGTGCCAGCAGCCAAGATCCTCTGGGTCACCTTCTTGAAAAACTGTTTTTT.

The chain combines TRBV6-5 with TRBJ2-7, with 11 bases lining up with TRBD1. This CDR3 is built from 14 residues. V dropped 6 bases and J dropped 4; count of bases not matched to a gene: 5. The germline V gene encodes CDR1 MNHEY and CDR2 SVGAGI. The CDR3 coding sequence is TGTGCCAGCAGAAGGACAGGGGGCGGATACGAGCAGTACTTC. Protein product: CASRRTGGGYEQYF.

V and J are TRBV7-3 and TRBJ2-3; 10 nucleotides line up with TRBD1. The V gene end was trimmed by 3 bases and the J gene end by 6 bases; junction bases not matched to a gene: 3. Germline V lookup: CDR1 SGHTA, CDR2 FQGTGA. The CDR3 spans 14 residues. CDR3 protein: CASSLTGGADTQYF. CDR3 DNA sequence: TGTGCCAGCAGCTTGACAGGGGGCGCCGATACGCAGTATTTT.